This T cell receptor beta chain derives from a study of cytomegalovirus exposure and HLA in healthy donors. Study results and caveats: Certain indistinguishable V segments, among them TRBV6-2 and TRBV6-3, were excluded.

Primers: 60 Vbeta forward and 13 Jbeta reverse. Data came from immunoSEQ multiplex PCR; TCRdb stores just in-frame clones and leaves some out. The sample has some 65,000 clones, approximately 82% seen once. The CDR3 runs to 12 residues. From germline, CDR1 is SEHNR and CDR2 FQNEAQ (reference sequence). The V gene lost 8 bases and the J gene lost 4 bases, with 11 bases spanning the gap. For this clone: Its antigen is not identified.

The TCR originated in a woman in her forties in good health and CMV-seropositive. The chain couples TRBV7-9 to TRBJ2-5; a possible D gene is TRBD1 (6 bases). The sequenced material came from PBMCs. CDR3 sequence reads: CASSSGVETQYF. The CDR3 nucleotides read TGTGCCAGCTCGTCAGGGGTAGAGACCCAGTACTTC.